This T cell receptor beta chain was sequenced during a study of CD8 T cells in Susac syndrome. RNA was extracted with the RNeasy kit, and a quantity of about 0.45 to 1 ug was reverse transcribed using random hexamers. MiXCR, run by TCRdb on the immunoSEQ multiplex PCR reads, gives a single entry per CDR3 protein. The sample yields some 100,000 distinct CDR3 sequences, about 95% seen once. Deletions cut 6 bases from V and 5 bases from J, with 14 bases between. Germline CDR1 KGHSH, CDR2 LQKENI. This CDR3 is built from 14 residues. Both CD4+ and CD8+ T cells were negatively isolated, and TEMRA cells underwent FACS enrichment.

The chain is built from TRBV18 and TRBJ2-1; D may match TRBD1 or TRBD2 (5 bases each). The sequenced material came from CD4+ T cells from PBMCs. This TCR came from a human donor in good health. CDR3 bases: TGTGCCAGCTCCATCTTAGAGGGGAACAATGAGCAGTTCTTC. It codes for CASSILEGNNEQFF.